Given below is one T cell receptor (beta chain) in context. The data stem from a study of blood T cell repertoires in COVID-19. TCRdb keeps only in-frame clones here, not all; method: immunoSEQ multiplex PCR. This sample has under 300,000 clones, with approximately 83% found just once. The clonotype originates from a woman in her 50s who had recovered from COVID-19. The specimen sequenced was peripheral blood.

Written as DNA, the CDR3 is TGTGCTAGTGGTTTGGGTATATCGGGGAACACTGAAGCTTTCTTT. Protein sequence: CASGLGISGNTEAFF. This rearrangement joins TRBV12-5 to TRBJ1-1; D gene unclear. The germline V gene has CDR1 LGHNT and CDR2 FRNRAP. Trimming pared 1 base from V and 1 base from J, leaving 10 bases between. This CDR3 contains 15 residues.